One T cell receptor (beta chain) is described in this entry. The entry originates in a study of blood T cell repertoires in COVID-19. Study as a whole: Italy, Spain and the United States were the sources of the convalescent and acute COVID-19 samples. PBMCs, B-cell-depleted T cells, or T cells were the source of the cDNA or gDNA that made up the material.

Generated by immunoSEQ multiplex PCR, the TCRdb table keeps only in-frame clones and is missing some. The data hold around 170,000 clones, with 86% observed a single time. Participant-reported clinical history was the basis for cohort assignment. Recovered participants had two consecutive negative NP/OP PCR tests, healthcare professional clearance, or symptom resolution. Germline assignment: CDR1 SGHTA and CDR2 FQGTGA. J lost 3 bases, V lost 4 bases, and 2 bases had no gene match. The CDR3 length is 13 residues. Sequencing used PBMCs or T cells enriched from blood (not recorded which). The rearrangement joins TRBV7-3 to TRBJ2-7, with 8 bases aligning to TRBD1. This clonotype originated in a woman aged 25 to 39 who had recovered from COVID-19. The CDR3 loop is CASSSTGGYEQYF. The CDR3 DNA reads as TGTGCCAGCAGCTCAACAGGGGGCTACGAGCAGTACTTC. The full variable domain, rest sourced from reference TRBV7-3 and TRBJ2-7, is GAGVSQTPSNKVTEKGKYVELRCDPISGHTALYWYRQSLGQGPEFLIYFQGTGAADDSGLPNDRFFAVRPEGSVSTLKIQRTERGDSAVYLCASSSTGGYEQYFGPGTRLTVT.